This TCR beta chain was recovered during a study of cytomegalovirus exposure and HLA in healthy donors. Primers: 60 Vbeta forward and 13 Jbeta reverse. Per the authors' pipeline: Later reanalysis found about 80 million unique TCR beta chains, some 10 million of them shared. Assay: immunoSEQ multiplex PCR; the TCRdb copy retains only in-frame clones and omits some. The V and J calls and clone size were taken over from that table, and D and trimming were inferred from the DNA. The sample lists roughly 90,000 clones; under 80% were seen once. As to this clone: What it binds is not known. The junction differs from germline at one of its ends, possibly a read error. The sample contains more than one DNA sequence encoding this CDR3.

Study observations and caveats: By HLA locus, TCR association rates varied in a later analysis, with DRB1 showing the most and HLA-C the fewest.

The CDR3 contains 15 residues. Germline V gene sequence: CDR1 MNHNS, CDR2 SASEGT. This TCR was sampled from a man younger than 45 in good health and CMV-seropositive. J is TRBJ2-3 and V is TRBV6-1, with D possibly matching TRBD1 (5 bases). Sequenced input: PBMCs. The CDR3 reads CASSEGRAFTDTQYF. CDR3 DNA sequence: TGTGCCAGCAGTGAGGGCAGGGCCTTCACAGATACGCAGTACTTT.